The 21 T cell receptor beta chains given below trace back to one sample, sequenced in a study of shared clonotypes between healthy human individuals. Some clones are missing from TCRdb's copy, which holds only in-frame ones; the method was immunoSEQ multiplex PCR. The table has 190,000 or so clones, approximately 92% seen once. The sample consisted of naive CD4+ T cells sorted from blood. Subset noted: CD45RA+ positively selected. The receptors come from a woman between 25 and 40 years old in good health.

This chain uses TRBV18 with TRBJ2-7; 7 nucleotides match TRBD2. CDR1 and CDR2 (germline): KGHSH, LQKENI. The CDR3 has 15 amino acids. V shed 2 bases, J shed 6 bases, and the junction held 10 bases outside the gene matches. CDR3 loop: CASSPAGTTMGEQYF. In DNA, the CDR3 is TGTGCCAGCTCACCAGCGGGGACTACCATGGGCGAGCAGTACTTC.

The gene calls are TRBV5-4 and TRBJ2-2, with TRBD1 as a possible D gene (6 bases). In germline, CDR1 is SGHNT, CDR2 YYREEE (reference sequence). With 0 bases removed from V and 3 bases from J, the gap between germline ends came to 12 bases. The CDR3 spans 16 residues. The CDR3 here is CASSLATGQYTGELFF. CDR3 bases: TGTGCCAGCAGCTTGGCGACGGGACAATACACCGGGGAGCTGTTTTTT.

This rearrangement joins TRBV4-1 to TRBJ2-5, with TRBD1 as a possible D gene (6 bases). The J call is doubtful: the DNA matches TRBJ2-7 better. The V gene's germline CDR1 is MGHRA and CDR2 YSYEKL. The length of the CDR3 is 15 residues. CDR3 sequence: CASSQVETGSYEQYF. CDR3 in DNA: TGCGCCAGCAGCCAAGTTGAGACAGGCTCCTACGAGCAGTACTTC.

The chain employs TRBV30 and TRBJ2-7; D is possibly TRBD1 (6 bases). From germline, CDR1 is GTSNPN and CDR2 SVGIG (reference sequence). The CDR3 contains 12 residues. Trimming took off 3 bases at V and 6 bases at J, with 12 bases between the two ends. CDR3 protein: CAWRSTGPEQYF. Written as DNA, the CDR3 is TGTGCCTGGAGGTCTACAGGGCCCGAGCAGTACTTC.

This clone showed up just once. The CDR3: CASSELHTGELFF. The CDR3 DNA reads TGTGCCAGCAGTGAATTGCACACCGGGGAGCTGTTTTTT. The chain joins TRBV25-1 to TRBJ2-2; unclear D gene. Germline assignment: CDR1 MGHDK and CDR2 SYGVNS. Trimming took off 1 base at V and 3 bases at J, with 3 bases between the two ends. The CDR3 contains 13 residues.

The DNA for the CDR3 is TGTGCCTGGAGCGCCGCTAGGTGGAGGTACGAGCAGTACTTC. Its translation: CAWSAARWRYEQYF. The chain uses TRBV30 and TRBJ2-5; a possible D gene is TRBD2 (5 bases). With the DNA end fitting TRBJ2-7 better, the J assignment may be wrong. Germline V gene data show CDR1 as GTSNPN and CDR2 as SVGIG (reference sequence). The CDR3 contains 14 residues.

The chain joins TRBV4-2 to TRBJ1-2; 8 bases map to TRBD1. Germline CDR1 and CDR2: LGHNA and YNFKEQ. This CDR3 has 18 amino acids. V shed 4 bases, J shed 6 bases, and the junction held 19 bases outside the gene matches. The CDR3 DNA is TGTGCCAGCAGCCCAGCCTCCAAGGACAGGGTCTGGGTGAATGGCTACACCTTC. Translated, it gives CASSPASKDRVWVNGYTF.

This chain connects TRBV6-5 to TRBJ2-3; no reliable D call. The CDR3 has 15 amino acids. The V end lost 0 bases, the J end lost 0 bases, and 7 bases lay between the germline ends. CDR1 and CDR2 from the germline V gene are MNHEY and SVGAGI. The CDR3: CASSYSGASTDTQYF. Written as DNA, the CDR3 is TGTGCCAGCAGTTACTCCGGCGCTAGCACAGATACGCAGTATTTT.

The gene calls are TRBV2 and TRBJ2-5, with D tentatively TRBD1 or TRBD2 (5 bases each). The end of the DNA is better explained by TRBJ2-7, so the J call may be wrong. The CDR3 is 14 amino acids. CDR1 is SNHLY, CDR2 FYNNEI, per germline. CDR3 nucleotides: TGTGCCAGCAGATCCGGGACCGTTAAGCGCGAGCAGTACTTC. Its protein product is CASRSGTVKREQYF.

The chain combines TRBV6-1 with TRBJ2-7, with D possibly TRBD2 on 6 matching bases. The germline gives CDR1 MNHNS, CDR2 SASEGT. V gave up 8 bases and J gave up 3 bases, with 14 bases separating them. CDR3 length: 13 residues. For the CDR3, the DNA is TGTGCCAGCTTCGATTGGCGGGACTACGAGCAGTACTTC. Its protein product is CASFDWRDYEQYF.

The chain recombines TRBV2 with TRBJ2-5; D perhaps matches TRBD1 (6 bases). The J call is in doubt because the DNA end fits TRBJ2-7 better. The length of the CDR3 is 12 residues. Per germline, CDR1 SNHLY and CDR2 FYNNEI. The CDR3 DNA reads as TGTGCCAGCAGGGTACAGGGCTACGAGCAGTACTTC. Translated, it gives CASRVQGYEQYF.

The chain recombines TRBV11-2 with TRBJ2-5, with a possible D match to TRBD1 (6 bases). With the DNA end fitting TRBJ2-7 better, the J assignment may be wrong. The germline V gene has CDR1 SGHAT and CDR2 FQNNGV. The CDR3 is made up of 17 amino acids. This chain's CDR3 is CASSLDSWTVSSYEQYF. CDR3 DNA sequence: TGTGCCAGCAGCTTAGATTCTTGGACAGTGAGCTCCTACGAGCAGTACTTC.

The chain couples TRBV27 to TRBJ2-7; 10 bases map to TRBD2. Germline V gene data show CDR1 as MNHEY and CDR2 as SMNVEV (reference sequence). Trimming removed 1 base from V and 5 bases from J; junction bases left unmatched: 5. The CDR3 has 15 residues. The CDR3 coding sequence is TGTGCCAGCAGTTTATGGCTAGCGGGAGTCAACGAGCAGTACTTC. Residues: CASSLWLAGVNEQYF.

This chain joins TRBV28 and TRBJ2-7, with 8 bases that match TRBD1. V trimming: 5 bases; J trimming: 0 bases; junction bases outside the gene matches: 6. The CDR3 extends over 15 amino acids. In germline, CDR1 is MDHEN, CDR2 SYDVKM. CDR3 amino acids: CASSPQDRDSYEQYF. The CDR3 DNA reads as TGTGCCAGCAGTCCCCAGGACAGGGACTCCTACGAGCAGTACTTC. Supplemented by reference TRBV28 and TRBJ2-7, the full variable domain reads DVKVTQSSRYLVKRTGEKVFLECVQDMDHENMFWYRQDPGLGLRLIYFSYDVKMKEKGDIPEGYSVSREKKERFSLILESASTNQTSMYLCASSPQDRDSYEQYFGPGTRLTVT.

The rearrangement links TRBV29-1 to TRBJ1-2; possibly TRBD1 for D (5 bases). The CDR3 runs 12 residues. Germline assignment: CDR1 SQVTM and CDR2 ANQGSEA. V was cut by 7 bases and J by 4 bases, with 13 bases left in between. DNA for the CDR3: TGCAGCGCCGCGCGGGGGGGCTATGGCTACACCTTC. This translates into CSAARGGYGYTF.

The chain recombines TRBV28 with TRBJ2-5, with 7 nucleotides matching TRBD2. The DNA end favors TRBJ2-7, so the J call may be wrong. The CDR3 has 14 residues. CDR1 is MDHEN, CDR2 SYDVKM, per germline. CDR3 sequence: CASRPQGGLGEQYF. The CDR3 bases are TGTGCCAGCAGACCCCAGGGAGGGTTGGGCGAGCAGTACTTC.

J is TRBJ1-5 and V is TRBV11-2, with unresolved D. The germline V gene has CDR1 SGHAT and CDR2 FQNNGV. The CDR3 has 12 residues. Trimming took off 0 bases at V and 10 bases at J, with 7 bases between the two ends. The CDR3 loop is CASSLDRGPQHF. The CDR3 nucleotides read TGTGCCAGCAGCTTAGATCGTGGTCCCCAGCATTTT.

The V and J genes are TRBV5-5 and TRBJ2-7, with D maybe TRBD2 (6 bases). CDR1 and CDR2 from the germline V gene are SGHKS and YYEKEE (reference sequence). V dropped 1 base and J dropped 2 bases, with 10 bases sitting between them. The CDR3 sequence is 14 residues long. The CDR3 region is CASSLREVTYEQYF. Here the CDR3 DNA reads TGTGCCAGCAGCTTGAGGGAGGTCACCTACGAGCAGTACTTC.

The chain couples TRBV18 to TRBJ1-2; no clear D gene. V was cut by 0 bases and J by 0 bases, with 5 bases left in between. The V gene's germline CDR1 is KGHSH and CDR2 LQKENI. This CDR3 has 14 residues. CDR3 DNA: TGTGCCAGCTCACCACCTTTAGCTAACTATGGCTACACCTTC. This gives the protein CASSPPLANYGYTF.

This chain uses TRBV7-9 with TRBJ2-6, with 7 bases aligning to TRBD1. The junction had 2 bases not matched to a gene; V was cut back by 4 bases and J by 2 bases. Germline values: CDR1 SEHNR, CDR2 FQNEAQ (reference sequence). CDR3 length equals 15 residues. For the CDR3, the DNA is TGTGCCAGCAGCTATACAGGGGCTGGGGCCAACGTCCTGACTTTC. This sequence encodes CASSYTGAGANVLTF. Combining the CDR3 with reference TRBV7-9 and TRBJ2-6 gives the whole variable domain DTGVSQNPRHKITKRGQNVTFRCDPISEHNRLYWYRQTLGQGPEFLTYFQNEAQLEKSRLLSDRFSAERPKGSFSTLEIQRTEQGDSAMYLCASSYTGAGANVLTFGAGSRLTVL.

The rearrangement joins TRBV6-1 to TRBJ1-5, with D unresolved. V was trimmed by 0 bases and J by 6 bases, leaving 3 bases between them. There are 12 residues in the CDR3. CDR1 is MNHNS and CDR2 is SASEGT in the germline V gene. In nucleotides, the CDR3 is TGTGCCAGCAGTGAAGCCCCTCAGCCCCAGCATTTT. Protein: CASSEAPQPQHF.